These 23 T cell receptor beta chains originate from one sample sequenced in a study of blood T cell repertoires in COVID-19. The method was immunoSEQ multiplex PCR; TCRdb's version includes in-frame clones alone and lacks a portion of them. The sample has over 100,000 clones; 70% to 90% are singletons. Sequencing used peripheral blood. Receptors originate from a man aged 45-65 years with active COVID-19.

V gene TRBV2 combines with J gene TRBJ1-1, with unresolved D. With 4 bases removed from V and 3 bases from J, the gap between germline ends came to 12 bases. In germline, CDR1 is SNHLY, CDR2 FYNNEI. The CDR3 spans 14 residues. This CDR3 is CASSVRRWDTEAFF. The CDR3 nucleotides read TGTGCCAGCAGTGTCAGGAGGTGGGACACTGAAGCTTTCTTT.

The V and J genes are TRBV2 and TRBJ2-3, with TRBD1 matching over 10 bases. J gave up 2 bases and V 7 bases, and 9 bases lay outside the gene matches. Germline CDR1 reads SNHLY; CDR2 reads FYNNEI. The CDR3 has 16 residues. The CDR3 coding sequence is TGTGCCAGCATCAAAGGGACAGGGGCGACCACAGATACGCAGTATTTT. It codes for CASIKGTGATTDTQYF.

The V call is TRBV5-6, the J call TRBJ2-7, with D perhaps matching TRBD1 (6 bases). Germline values: CDR1 SGHDT, CDR2 YYEEEE. This CDR3 contains 14 residues. Deletions cut 4 bases from V and 4 bases from J, with 15 bases between. The CDR3 region is CASSPGGGGYEQYF. In DNA, the CDR3 is TGTGCCAGCAGCCCTGGGGGCGGCGGTTACGAGCAGTACTTC.

CDR3 in amino acids: CASSSRPEAFF. CDR3 in DNA: TGTGCCAGCAGTTCCCGTCCTGAAGCTTTCTTT. The J gene is TRBJ1-1, the V gene TRBV6-2 or TRBV6-3; no reliable D call. The CDR3 is 11 residues long. Germline assignment: CDR1 MNHEY and CDR2 SVGEGT. V gave up 4 bases and J gave up 6 bases, with 6 bases separating them.

This chain connects TRBV18 to TRBJ2-4; no reliable D call. The CDR3 contains 15 residues. Per germline, CDR1 KGHSH and CDR2 LQKENI. V was clipped by 2 bases and J by 6 bases, with 14 bases between them. CDR3 sequence reads: CASSPGIEEGNIQYF. The CDR3 DNA reads TGTGCCAGCTCACCAGGTATTGAGGAAGGAAACATTCAGTACTTC.

This chain uses TRBV5-4 with TRBJ2-3; a weak D match, TRBD2 (6 bases). CDR3 length: 16 amino acids. Germline values: CDR1 SGHNT, CDR2 YYREEE (reference sequence). The ends were cut back, 4 bases at V and 0 bases at J, with 15 bases in the middle. This chain's CDR3 is CASSKRRAGSTDTQYF. The DNA for the CDR3 is TGTGCCAGCAGCAAACGGCGGGCGGGGAGCACAGATACGCAGTATTTT. Filled out from reference TRBV5-4 and TRBJ2-3, the complete variable domain reads ETGVTQSPTHLIKTRGQQVTLRCSSQSGHNTVSWYQQALGQGPQFIFQYYREEENGRGNFPPRFSGLQFPNYSSELNVNALELDDSALYLCASSKRRAGSTDTQYFGPGTRLTVL.

DNA for the CDR3: TGTGCCAGCAGCCAACTTAGCAATACGCAGTATTTT. Translation gives CASSQLSNTQYF. V and J are TRBV7-2 and TRBJ2-3; unclear D gene. V shed 5 bases and J shed 7 bases, with 10 bases lying between them. This CDR3 has 12 residues. CDR1 and CDR2 (germline): SGHTA, FQGNSA.

This chain links TRBV12-3 or TRBV12-4 with TRBJ2-5; a weak D match, TRBD1 (5 bases). This CDR3 is 13 amino acids long. Between the trimmed V and J ends, which lost 3 bases and 5 bases, there was a span of 10 bases. This CDR3 is CASSFWGRETQYF. For the CDR3, the DNA is TGTGCCAGCAGTTTTTGGGGCCGGGAGACCCAGTACTTC.

This chain joins TRBV4-3 and TRBJ1-2; 7 bases match TRBD1. V was clipped by 0 bases and J by 5 bases; unmatched bases: 6. Germline loops: CDR1 LGHNA, CDR2 YSLEER. The CDR3 consists of 15 residues. This chain's CDR3 is CASSQEQTGKYGYTF. CDR3 nucleotide sequence: TGCGCCAGCAGCCAAGAGCAGACAGGGAAGTATGGCTACACCTTC.

The gene calls are TRBV20-1 and TRBJ1-6; D may be TRBD1 (5 bases). V was clipped by 3 bases and J by 4 bases, with 13 bases between them. Germline lookup yields CDR1 DFQATT and CDR2 SNEGSKA (reference sequence). The CDR3 is 15 amino acids. The DNA of the CDR3 is TGCAGTGCTAGTCCACGTGGACATTATAATTCACCCCTCCACTTT. Encoded protein: CSASPRGHYNSPLHF.

V is TRBV18 and J is TRBJ2-5, with D perhaps TRBD2 (5 bases). CDR3 length: 14 residues. CDR1 is KGHSH and CDR2 is LQKENI in the germline V gene. V shed 4 bases and J shed 5 bases, with 14 bases lying between them. CDR3: CASSQQHRGETQYF. The DNA for the CDR3 is TGTGCCAGCTCACAACAGCATCGAGGGGAGACCCAGTACTTC.

This clone showed up just once. The rearrangement joins TRBV5-1 to TRBJ2-7; TRBD2 aligns across 8 bases. The CDR3 sequence is 14 residues long. Trimming removed 2 bases from V and 5 bases from J; junction bases left unmatched: 6. CDR1 SGHRS and CDR2 YFSETQ come from the germline V gene. CDR3 DNA: TGCGCCAGCAGCTTACGGGGGGGCGTCCACGAGCAGTACTTC. This translates into CASSLRGGVHEQYF.

The gene calls are TRBV7-3 and TRBJ2-7, with TRBD2 matching over 9 bases. The length of the CDR3 is 16 residues. Germline assignment: CDR1 SGHTA and CDR2 FQGTGA. The trim removed 5 bases at V and 7 bases at J, leaving 15 bases unmatched. The CDR3 bases are TGTGCCAGCAGCCTAAACGCCGCGCGGGGGGGCGATGAGCAGTACTTC. Encoded protein: CASSLNAARGGDEQYF. Full variable domain (outside the CDR3, taken from reference TRBV7-3 and TRBJ2-7): GAGVSQTPSNKVTEKGKYVELRCDPISGHTALYWYRQSLGQGPEFLIYFQGTGAADDSGLPNDRFFAVRPEGSVSTLKIQRTERGDSAVYLCASSLNAARGGDEQYFGPGTRLTVT.

V and J are TRBV5-4 and TRBJ2-3; weak D call: TRBD1 (6 bases). V was clipped by 4 bases and J by 1 base, with 10 bases between them. Germline CDR1 reads SGHNT; CDR2 reads YYREEE (reference sequence). CDR3 length: 14 residues. The CDR3 DNA is TGTGCCAGCAGCATCCGACAGGGCACAGATACGCAGTATTTT. Protein: CASSIRQGTDTQYF.

This clone is medium-sized by share. V and J are TRBV30 and TRBJ1-2; D possibly corresponds to TRBD1 (5 bases). V lost 2 bases and J 5 bases, leaving 21 bases between the germline ends. The CDR3 has 16 residues. Germline CDR1 GTSNPN, CDR2 SVGIG (reference sequence). Written as DNA, the CDR3 is TGTGCCTGGAGTCTTCTCTACTACAGGTCTGAGTATGGCTACACCTTC. As protein: CAWSLLYYRSEYGYTF.

This sequence joins TRBV19 and TRBJ1-2; weak D call: TRBD1 (5 bases). Deletions cut 6 bases from V and 4 bases from J, with 12 bases between. The CDR3 consists of 13 residues. CDR1 is LNHDA and CDR2 is SQIVND in the germline V gene (reference sequence). The DNA of the CDR3 is TGTGCCAGTAGGGACACTCGCCTCTATGGCTACACCTTC. It specifies CASRDTRLYGYTF.

The chain employs TRBV6-6 and TRBJ2-5; 9 nucleotides line up with TRBD2. Trimming cost V 2 bases and J 2 bases; bases outside gene matches: 6. Looked up from germline, CDR1 is MNHNY and CDR2 is SVGAGI (reference sequence). This CDR3 is 16 amino acids long. CDR3 sequence: CASSYMGGRVQETQYF. Here the CDR3 DNA reads TGTGCCAGCAGTTACATGGGCGGGAGGGTTCAAGAGACCCAGTACTTC.

The genes are TRBV27 and TRBJ2-1, with 7 bases aligning to TRBD2. Trimming cost V 6 bases and J 4 bases; bases outside gene matches: 9. From germline, CDR1 is MNHEY and CDR2 SMNVEV (reference sequence). This CDR3 is 15 amino acids long. In DNA form, the CDR3 reads TGTGCCAGCAGGGATAACCAGCGGGGATACAATGAGCAGTTCTTC. The encoded protein is CASRDNQRGYNEQFF.

This rearrangement joins TRBV19 to TRBJ2-7; no clear D. From germline, CDR1 is LNHDA and CDR2 SQIVND (reference sequence). CDR3 length: 15 residues. Trimming removed 4 bases at V and 2 bases at J, with 15 bases between. The CDR3: CASSSLHREPYEQYF. The CDR3 nucleotides are TGTGCCAGTAGTAGTCTGCACCGCGAACCCTACGAGCAGTACTTC.

The chain joins TRBV11-2 to TRBJ2-5; 9 positions match TRBD1. V trimming: 1 base; J trimming: 5 bases; junction bases outside the gene matches: 8. This CDR3 has 16 residues. Germline-derived CDR1 and CDR2 are SGHAT and FQNNGV. CDR3 coding DNA: TGTGCCAGCAGCTTAGTGACAGGGGGTCGGAGGGAGACCCAGTACTTC. Translating gives CASSLVTGGRRETQYF.

This chain links TRBV7-6 with TRBJ2-1; unclear D gene. Deletions cut 2 bases from V and 13 bases from J, with 15 bases between. Germline assignment: CDR1 SGHVS and CDR2 FNYEAQ. The CDR3 covers 13 residues. The CDR3 DNA sequence: TGTGCCAGCAGCTTAAGGAGCCAAGAGACCCAGTTCTTC. It translates to CASSLRSQETQFF.

The chain uses TRBV7-2 and TRBJ2-6; D unclear. The CDR3 has 15 amino acids. Per the germline V gene, CDR1 is SGHTA and CDR2 is FQGNSA. V shed 5 bases and J shed 0 bases, with 8 bases lying between them. The CDR3 nucleotides are TGTGCCAGCAGCCCGCGGCGCTCTGGGGCCAACGTCCTGACTTTC. Its translation is CASSPRRSGANVLTF.

CDR3 residues: CASSEVTGRMDQPQHF. In nucleotides, the CDR3 is TGTGCCAGCAGTGAAGTTACAGGGCGGATGGATCAGCCCCAGCATTTT. The V and J genes are TRBV6-1 and TRBJ1-5; D might be TRBD1 (6 bases). The germline gives CDR1 MNHNS, CDR2 SASEGT. The V end was cut by 1 base, the J end by 5 bases, with 15 bases between. The CDR3 totals 16 residues.